This TCR beta chain is from a study of blood T cells in healthy people across ages. Donor samples were obtained from healthy Caucasian individuals from Russia, aged roughly 6 to 95. Study conclusions and caveats: Across the age range, TCR beta diversity per million T cells fell in a roughly linear way.

V dropped 3 bases and J dropped 2 bases, with 13 bases sitting between them. In germline, CDR1 is LGHNA, CDR2 YNFKEQ. The CDR3 runs to 15 residues. Next came a second PCR, run for roughly 6 to 11 cycles, which used a sample-barcoded 5' primer along with a J-beta primer mix. CDR3-containing paired-end reads numbered at least 2.5 million in each sample. TCRdb analysed the 5' RACE reads with MiXCR anew, one entry per CDR3 protein. This table has roughly 1,000,000 distinct CDR3 sequences, roughly 24% appearing once. On this clonotype itself: Its target is unknown.

These data were also reused for a study on T cells of mothers and their children. This second report adds: Extracted RNA, in its entirety, went into cDNA synthesis at around 1.4 ug per 15 ul.

Sequencing was carried out using blood. This clonotype was sampled from a girl aged 2 to 10 in good health. The gene calls are TRBV4-2 and TRBJ2-5, with no clear D. The CDR3 DNA reads as TGTGCCAGCAGCCAGCCCCGTGACTTACAAGAGACCCAGTACTTC. Encoded protein: CASSQPRDLQETQYF.